The 23 T cell receptor beta chains given below trace back to one sample, sequenced in a study of T cells in Graves' hyperthyroidism and ophthalmopathy. The source material, RNA transcripts, was used to amplify TCR beta CDR3 regions. First-round RT-PCR with HTBI primers amplified the TCR CDR3 region. TCRdb called the multiplex PCR reads again in MiXCR, with one record for every CDR3 protein. Of about 560,000 distinct CDR3 sequences listed, around 15% were seen once; the top ten hold approximately 13%. Sequenced sample: blood. The receptors originated from a woman aged 40 to 55 with Graves' hyperthyroidism.

This clonotype was counted a single time. The J gene is TRBJ2-3, the V gene TRBV2; TRBD1 is a possible D gene (6 bases). Germline values: CDR1 SNHLY, CDR2 FYNNEI. The CDR3 is 16 amino acids. V was pared by 6 bases and J by 2 bases, with 18 bases between. CDR3 amino acids: CASSPDSHKNTDTQYF. CDR3 coding DNA: TGTGCCAGCAGCCCGGACAGTCACAAGAACACAGATACGCAGTATTTT.

This clonotype has ten or more counts. V and J are TRBV3-1 and TRBJ2-1; D gene uncertain. Per the germline V gene, CDR1 is LGHDT and CDR2 is YNNKEL (reference sequence). The CDR3 has 13 residues. V lost 2 bases and J 4 bases, leaving 6 bases between the germline ends. The CDR3 protein is CASSQRGYNEQFF. DNA of the CDR3: TGTGCCAGCAGCCAAAGAGGATACAATGAGCAGTTCTTC.

This chain connects TRBV4-1 to TRBJ1-2; D ambiguous. V lost 0 bases and J lost 4, with 9 bases in between. The CDR3 covers 14 residues. CDR1 MGHRA and CDR2 YSYEKL come from the germline V gene. This CDR3 is CASSQDPPGYGYTF. The CDR3 DNA reads as TGCGCCAGCAGCCAAGATCCCCCGGGCTATGGCTACACCTTC.

This clonotype was counted ten times or more. The chain uses TRBV28 and TRBJ2-1; 14 bases line up with TRBD2. Per germline, CDR1 MDHEN and CDR2 SYDVKM. The CDR3 consists of 17 residues. V gave up 3 bases and J gave up 7 bases; unmatched junction bases: 8. The CDR3 loop is CASSFPRLAGGGNEQFF. The CDR3 DNA follows: TGTGCCAGCAGTTTCCCACGACTAGCGGGAGGGGGGAATGAGCAGTTCTTC.

This clonotype was seen repeatedly, ten times or more. The chain couples TRBV29-1 to TRBJ2-7, with 10 bases lining up with TRBD2. V dropped 4 bases and J dropped 3; count of bases not matched to a gene: 3. CDR1 is SQVTM and CDR2 is ANQGSEA in the germline V gene. The CDR3 has 13 amino acids. The CDR3 DNA sequence: TGCAGCGTTGCGGGACTAGCGAACTACGAGCAGTACTTC. It encodes CSVAGLANYEQYF.

This clonotype was counted at least ten times. The chain is built from TRBV12-3 or TRBV12-4 and TRBJ1-1; D call uncertain. The CDR3 totals 14 residues. Trimming took 6 bases from V and 6 from J, leaving 17 bases between them. CDR3 amino acids: CASRVRVSDAEAFF. The CDR3 coding sequence is TGTGCCAGCAGGGTTAGGGTATCCGACGCTGAAGCTTTCTTT.

This clonotype was seen repeatedly, ten times or more. V gene TRBV28 combines with J gene TRBJ2-5; 12 bases map to TRBD2. CDR3 length equals 16 residues. The germline V gene encodes CDR1 MDHEN and CDR2 SYDVKM. V lost 4 bases and J lost 0; bases outside the gene matches: 3. The CDR3 nucleotides read TGTGCCAGCAGTTCTAGCGGGAGGGTGTACCAAGAGACCCAGTACTTC. Translation: CASSSSGRVYQETQYF.

V is TRBV6-5 and J is TRBJ2-3; 14 bases match TRBD2. This CDR3 comprises 16 residues. After removal of 3 bases from V and 6 bases from J, the junction contained 5 bases not matched to a gene. In germline, CDR1 is MNHEY, CDR2 SVGAGI. The CDR3 region is CASSYGLAGGVDTQYF. The CDR3 coding sequence is TGTGCCAGCAGTTATGGACTAGCGGGAGGAGTTGATACGCAGTATTTT.

The gene calls are TRBV20-1 and TRBJ2-5; D assignment may be TRBD1 or TRBD2 (5 bases each). The CDR3 contains 14 residues. Germline V gene sequence: CDR1 DFQATT, CDR2 SNEGSKA (reference sequence). Trimming shortened V by 5 bases and J by 1 base, and 14 bases separated the two germline ends. CDR3 nucleotide sequence: TGCAGTGCTCACAACTCCGGGACCCAAGAGACCCAGTACTTC. Amino acids: CSAHNSGTQETQYF.

In this sample, this clonotype turned up many times. The chain employs TRBV2 and TRBJ2-1, with 11 positions matching TRBD2. V was pared by 6 bases and J by 3 bases, with 4 bases of the junction left unmatched. From germline, CDR1 is SNHLY and CDR2 FYNNEI. The CDR3 is 15 residues long. The CDR3 DNA reads as TGTGCCAGCAGGAAGACTAGCGGGATCTACAATGAGCAGTTCTTC. It codes for CASRKTSGIYNEQFF. The variable domain in full, completed from reference TRBV2 and TRBJ2-1, reads EPEVTQTPSHQVTQMGQEVILRCVPISNHLYFYWYRQILGQKVEFLVSFYNNEISEKSEIFDDQFSVERPDGSNFTLKIRSTKLEDSAMYFCASRKTSGIYNEQFFGPGTRLTVL.

In this sample, this clonotype turned up many times. V gene TRBV2 combines with J gene TRBJ2-2, with D perhaps matching TRBD1 (5 bases). Germline V gene data show CDR1 as SNHLY and CDR2 as FYNNEI. There are 16 residues in the CDR3. Trimming took 2 bases from V and 6 from J, leaving 16 bases between them. CDR3 residues: CASSELSVGVAGELFF. CDR3 nucleotides: TGTGCCAGCAGTGAATTGTCGGTAGGGGTAGCCGGGGAGCTGTTTTTT.

This clonotype was detected many times. This chain joins TRBV3-1 and TRBJ2-3; 8 nucleotides match TRBD1. Germline CDR1 and CDR2: LGHDT and YNNKEL (reference sequence). This CDR3 region has 15 residues. Trimming at V came to 3 bases and at J to 2 bases, leaving 4 bases not matched to a gene. CDR3 sequence reads: CASSHGQGYTDTQYF. The CDR3 DNA follows: TGTGCCAGCAGCCACGGACAGGGTTACACAGATACGCAGTATTTT.

The rearrangement joins TRBV20-1 to TRBJ2-3; 9 positions match TRBD2. The length of the CDR3 is 15 residues. Trimming cost V 1 base and J 2 bases; bases outside gene matches: 4. Germline V gene sequence: CDR1 DFQATT, CDR2 SNEGSKA (reference sequence). The CDR3 loop is CSARVGTSPTDTQYF. DNA of the CDR3: TGCAGTGCTAGAGTTGGGACTAGCCCCACAGATACGCAGTATTTT.

In this sample, this clonotype turned up a few times. The J gene is TRBJ1-5, the V gene TRBV6-6, with TRBD1 matching 8 bases. Germline values: CDR1 MNHNY, CDR2 SVGAGI (reference sequence). The length of the CDR3 is 16 residues. V gave up 8 bases and J gave up 5 bases; unmatched junction bases: 14. The DNA of the CDR3 is TGTGCCAGCTTGGATTTGGGCAGGGGGCGCGATCAGCCCCAGCATTTT. Its translation: CASLDLGRGRDQPQHF.

There are a few counts of this clonotype. In DNA form, the CDR3 reads TGCAGTGCTCTTTGGACTAGCCTGAACACCGGGGAGCTGTTTTTT. Its protein product is CSALWTSLNTGELFF. The chain employs TRBV20-1 and TRBJ2-2; the match to TRBD2 covers 8 bases. The CDR3 runs to 15 residues. The trim removed 5 bases at V and 1 base at J, leaving 6 bases unmatched. Germline V lookup: CDR1 DFQATT, CDR2 SNEGSKA (reference sequence).

The chain uses TRBV20-1 and TRBJ2-3, with D unresolved. The V gene lost 3 bases and the J gene lost 0 bases, with 16 bases spanning the gap. Germline lookup yields CDR1 DFQATT and CDR2 SNEGSKA (reference sequence). The CDR3 runs to 16 residues. CDR3 bases: TGCAGTGCTAGGGACGAGCATCGGAAGAGCACAGATACGCAGTATTTT. Its translation: CSARDEHRKSTDTQYF.

The chain recombines TRBV6-2 or TRBV6-3 with TRBJ1-5, with D possibly matching TRBD1 (6 bases). This CDR3 is built from 18 residues. The germline V gene has CDR1 MNHEY and CDR2 SVGEGT. V lost 2 bases and J lost 0, with 17 bases in between. CDR3 sequence: CASSYEGVGQYSNQPQHF. The CDR3 nucleotides read TGTGCCAGCAGTTACGAAGGCGTGGGACAATATAGCAATCAGCCCCAGCATTTT.

This chain joins TRBV10-2 and TRBJ2-5; D unresolved. The CDR3 covers 13 residues. Trimming left V 2 bases short and J 0 bases short, with 4 bases between. Germline CDR1 and CDR2: WSHSY and SAAADI. The CDR3 nucleotides read TGCGCCAGCAGTGAGCCAGACCAAGAGACCCAGTACTTC. Protein: CASSEPDQETQYF.

This chain joins TRBV5-1 and TRBJ2-5, with 7 nucleotides matching TRBD1. The CDR3 covers 15 residues. Germline V gene data show CDR1 as SGHRS and CDR2 as YFSETQ. The V gene end was trimmed by 4 bases and the J gene end by 5 bases; junction bases not matched to a gene: 11. The CDR3 region is CASSITGTATETQYF. CDR3 coding DNA: TGCGCCAGCAGCATAACCGGGACAGCAACGGAGACCCAGTACTTC.

This clonotype was counted a few times. The chain combines TRBV12-3 or TRBV12-4 with TRBJ1-5; D call uncertain. The CDR3 extends over 14 amino acids. With 5 bases removed from V and 2 bases from J, the gap between germline ends came to 10 bases. This CDR3 is CASSTDTRNQPQHF. For the CDR3, the DNA is TGTGCCAGCAGTACTGACACTCGCAATCAGCCCCAGCATTTT.

The genes are TRBV11-2 and TRBJ2-1, with 9 bases that match TRBD2. This CDR3 has 16 residues. With 2 bases clipped from V and 3 bases from J, the junction kept 5 bases outside the gene matches. From germline, CDR1 is SGHAT and CDR2 FQNNGV. CDR3 in DNA: TGTGCCAGCAGCTTAAAGACTAGCGGTTACTACAATGAGCAGTTCTTC. Protein sequence: CASSLKTSGYYNEQFF. The full variable domain, completed using reference TRBV11-2 and TRBJ2-1, is EAGVAQSPRYKIIEKRQSVAFWCNPISGHATLYWYQQILGQGPKLLIQFQNNGVVDDSQLPKDRFSAERLKGVDSTLKIQPAKLEDSAVYLCASSLKTSGYYNEQFFGPGTRLTVL.

This clonotype was recorded many times. The chain joins TRBV6-1 to TRBJ2-7; maybe TRBD2 (6 bases). V gave up 6 bases and J gave up 6 bases, with 15 bases separating them. CDR1 and CDR2 from the germline V gene are MNHNS and SASEGT. This CDR3 is 13 amino acids long. The CDR3 is CASRRTGAFEQYF. The CDR3 DNA follows: TGTGCCAGCAGACGAACGGGAGCTTTCGAGCAGTACTTC.

This clonotype was observed once. This chain connects TRBV28 to TRBJ2-3, with 8 nucleotides matching TRBD2. The germline CDR1 and CDR2 sequences are MDHEN and SYDVKM. Trimming took 3 bases from V and 6 from J; bases not matched to a gene: 8. CDR3 length: 15 residues. Here the CDR3 DNA reads TGTGCCAGCAGTTTTGGACTAGCAGGGTGGGATACGCAGTATTTT. Residues: CASSFGLAGWDTQYF. Variable domain in full (rest from reference TRBV28 and TRBJ2-3): DVKVTQSSRYLVKRTGEKVFLECVQDMDHENMFWYRQDPGLGLRLIYFSYDVKMKEKGDIPEGYSVSREKKERFSLILESASTNQTSMYLCASSFGLAGWDTQYFGPGTRLTVL.